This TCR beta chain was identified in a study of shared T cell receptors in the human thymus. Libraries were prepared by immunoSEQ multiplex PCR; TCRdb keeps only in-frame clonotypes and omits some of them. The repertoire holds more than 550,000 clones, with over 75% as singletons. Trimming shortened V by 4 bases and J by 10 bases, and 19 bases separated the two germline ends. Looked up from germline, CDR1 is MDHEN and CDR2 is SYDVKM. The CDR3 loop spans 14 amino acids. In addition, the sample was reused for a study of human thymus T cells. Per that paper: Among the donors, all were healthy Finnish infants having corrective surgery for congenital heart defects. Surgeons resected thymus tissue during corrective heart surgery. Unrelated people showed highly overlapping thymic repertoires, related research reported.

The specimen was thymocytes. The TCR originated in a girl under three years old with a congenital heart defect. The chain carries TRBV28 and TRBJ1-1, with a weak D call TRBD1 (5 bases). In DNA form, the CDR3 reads TGTGCCAGCAGTTCCCTCATCGGGGGTTTTGTAGCTTTCTTT. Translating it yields CASSSLIGGFVAFF.